Below, one T cell receptor beta chain is given with its context. These data belong to a study of shared T cell receptors in the human thymus. The protocol was immunoSEQ multiplex PCR, while the TCRdb copy is restricted to in-frame clones and leaves out a portion. This sample has hundreds of thousands of clones, with roughly 90% found just once. These data also formed part of another study, on human thymus T cells.

The material sequenced was thymocytes. The source is a boy under three years old with a congenital heart defect.

The CDR3 region has the DNA TGTGCCAGCAGTTTGTACGGGACTAGCGGGACTAGCACAGATACGCAGTATTTT. Residues: CASSLYGTSGTSTDTQYF. This chain joins TRBV27 and TRBJ2-3; 13 nucleotides line up with TRBD2. Looked up from germline, CDR1 is MNHEY and CDR2 is SMNVEV (reference sequence). The CDR3 sequence is 18 residues long. Trimming at V came to 3 bases and at J to 0 bases, leaving 6 bases not matched to a gene.